Shown below are 11 T cell receptor beta chains from a single sample sequenced in a study of T cell repertoires in cytomegalovirus infection (dated by TCRdb to the late 2010s). These receptors have no identified antigens. Sequenced using an Illumina HiSeq 1500. The public sequencing data were trimmed at Q25 with fastp and processed into clonotypes with MiXCR by TCRdb, which kept only in-frame beta chains. Rows are combined by CDR3 protein, so each entry shows the most common genes and DNA. The sample table holds fewer than 85,000 distinct CDR3 sequences, of which around 49% were seen once. The ten largest clones add up to more than 80% of the sample. This sample's treatment or condition label indicates: in vitro stimulation with specific CMV peptide epitopes to enrich CMV-specific T cells. The sequencing used CD8+ T cells from cultured PBMCs, collected from culture after CMV antigen stimulation. These receptors all stem from a human donor in good health (CMV status not recorded). Some clones in this sample may be carry-over from other donors' samples.

The chain has TRBV12-3 or TRBV12-4 and TRBJ2-5, with 8 nucleotides matching TRBD1. CDR3 length: 17 amino acids. The ends lost 6 bases at V and 5 bases at J; junction bases unmatched: 17. The CDR3 loop is CASSLTVRTGIGETQYF. CDR3 in DNA: TGTGCCAGCAGCTTGACCGTGCGGACAGGGATAGGGGAGACCCAGTACTTC.

CDR3 sequence (DNA): TGTGCCAGCAGAGGACTAGCGGGAGTAACTGCCAAAAACATTCAGTACTTC. Encoded protein: CASRGLAGVTAKNIQYF. The gene calls are TRBV2 and TRBJ2-4; 13 bases align to TRBD2. Germline V gives CDR1 SNHLY, CDR2 FYNNEI. The CDR3 is made up of 17 amino acids. V lost 6 bases to trimming and J lost 1 base; unmatched junction nucleotides: 6.

The rearrangement links TRBV7-3 to TRBJ2-3; tentatively, D is TRBD1 (5 bases). Trimming pared 7 bases from V and 5 bases from J, leaving 7 bases between. Per germline, CDR1 SGHTA and CDR2 FQGTGA. CDR3 length equals 11 residues. The CDR3 protein is CASTQGDTQYF. Written as DNA, the CDR3 is TGTGCCAGCACGCAGGGAGATACGCAGTATTTT. The full variable domain, in which reference TRBV7-3 and TRBJ2-3 provide the parts outside the CDR3, is GAGVSQTPSNKVTEKGKYVELRCDPISGHTALYWYRQSLGQGPEFLIYFQGTGAADDSGLPNDRFFAVRPEGSVSTLKIQRTERGDSAVYLCASTQGDTQYFGPGTRLTVL.

V usage is TRBV6-2 or TRBV6-3 and J usage is TRBJ2-5; D not certain. The V and J ends lost 2 bases and 3 bases respectively, with 16 bases between them. Germline values: CDR1 MNHEY, CDR2 SVGEGT. This CDR3 is 16 amino acids long. The CDR3 DNA is TGTGCCAGCAGTTACGTGAAGATCCCCCAAAAAGAGACCCAGTACTTC. This gives the protein CASSYVKIPQKETQYF.

About this clonotype itself: The junction does not match germline at one end; this may be a read error. CDR3 DNA: TGTGCCAGCAGTTTAGGAGGCAGCCGCACCGATACGCAGTATTTT. Residues: CASSLGGSRTDTQYF. The chain carries TRBV28 and TRBJ2-3; weak D call: TRBD2 (5 bases). Germline V gene sequence: CDR1 MDHEN, CDR2 SYDVKM. The CDR3 has 15 residues.

The rearrangement links TRBV9 to TRBJ2-3; a possible D gene is TRBD2 (7 bases). The V gene lost 4 bases and the J gene lost 4 bases, with 16 bases spanning the gap. The CDR3 covers 15 residues. Germline CDR1 SGDLS, CDR2 YYNGEE. CDR3 bases: TGTGCCAGCAGCCCCTCCTGGGGGGGCCCAGATACGCAGTATTTT. This translates into CASSPSWGGPDTQYF.

This clonotype was detected a few times. J is TRBJ2-5 and V is TRBV6-1; D gene unclear. Trimming left V 5 bases short and J 3 bases short, with 16 bases between. CDR1 and CDR2 (germline): MNHNS, SASEGT. The CDR3 has 15 residues. The CDR3, as DNA: TGTGCCAGCAGTCCCCTCCCGATAGGGAAAGAGACCCAGTACTTC. This translates into CASSPLPIGKETQYF.

This chain uses TRBV11-2 with TRBJ2-3; D is undetermined. The CDR3 extends over 16 amino acids. Germline CDR1 is SGHAT and CDR2 is FQNNGV. V lost 4 bases to trimming and J lost 4 bases, with 18 bases between them. CDR3 protein: CASSSTYDSGADTQYF. The CDR3 nucleotides are TGTGCCAGCAGCTCAACCTATGATTCTGGGGCAGATACGCAGTATTTT.

CDR3 in DNA: TGTGCCAGCAGCTTAGACGGGACAGGGGAGGGCAATGAGCAGTTCTTC. It specifies CASSLDGTGEGNEQFF. V usage is TRBV7-9 and J usage is TRBJ2-1; 10 bases match TRBD1. This CDR3 is 16 amino acids long. With 1 base clipped from V and 6 bases from J, the junction kept 6 bases outside the gene matches. Germline V lookup: CDR1 SEHNR, CDR2 FQNEAQ (reference sequence). Drawing the rest from reference TRBV7-9 and TRBJ2-1, the complete variable domain is DTGVSQNPRHKITKRGQNVTFRCDPISEHNRLYWYRQTLGQGPEFLTYFQNEAQLEKSRLLSDRFSAERPKGSFSTLEIQRTEQGDSAMYLCASSLDGTGEGNEQFFGPGTRLTVL.

This clonotype turned up a few times. The rearrangement uses TRBV7-2 and TRBJ2-7; 12 bases match TRBD2. The CDR3 covers 17 residues. J was trimmed by 5 bases and V by 1 base; bases with no gene match: 9. Germline V gene sequence: CDR1 SGHTA, CDR2 FQGNSA. CDR3: CASSLVLAGGRGNEQYF. As DNA, the CDR3 is TGTGCCAGCAGCTTAGTCCTAGCGGGAGGGCGAGGAAACGAGCAGTACTTC.

The V gene is TRBV7-9, the J gene TRBJ2-2, with D tentatively TRBD2 (6 bases). Germline lookup yields CDR1 SEHNR and CDR2 FQNEAQ (reference sequence). V lost 8 bases to trimming and J lost 0 bases, with 10 bases between them. This CDR3 is built from 14 residues. The CDR3 here is CASLDYANTGELFF. The CDR3 region has the DNA TGTGCCAGCCTGGACTACGCGAACACCGGGGAGCTGTTTTTT.